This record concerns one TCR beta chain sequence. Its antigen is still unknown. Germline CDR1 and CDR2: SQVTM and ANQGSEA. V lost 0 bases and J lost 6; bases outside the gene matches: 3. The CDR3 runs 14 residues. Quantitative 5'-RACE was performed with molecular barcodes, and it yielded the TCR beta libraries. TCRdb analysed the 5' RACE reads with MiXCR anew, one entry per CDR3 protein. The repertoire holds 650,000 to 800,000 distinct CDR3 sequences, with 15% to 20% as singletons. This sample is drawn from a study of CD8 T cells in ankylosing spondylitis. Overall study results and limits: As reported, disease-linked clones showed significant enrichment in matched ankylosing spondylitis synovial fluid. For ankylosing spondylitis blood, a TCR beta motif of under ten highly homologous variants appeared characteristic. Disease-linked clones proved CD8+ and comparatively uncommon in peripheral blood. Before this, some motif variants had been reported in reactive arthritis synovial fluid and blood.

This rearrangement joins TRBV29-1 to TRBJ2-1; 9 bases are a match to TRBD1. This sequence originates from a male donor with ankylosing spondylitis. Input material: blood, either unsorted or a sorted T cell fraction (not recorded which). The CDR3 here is CSVEDGDRANEQFF. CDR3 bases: TGCAGCGTTGAAGACGGGGACAGGGCCAATGAGCAGTTCTTC.